A single sample is the source of the 31 T cell receptor beta chains below, sequenced in a study of T-cell memory formation after mild COVID-19. TCRdb used MiXCR to reprocess the 5' RACE reads, holding one entry per CDR3 protein. Of more than 400,000 distinct CDR3 sequences listed, 15% to 20% were seen once; the top ten hold roughly 12%. The sequenced sample consisted of PBMCs or a T cell subset sorted from them (not recorded which). Source of these receptors: an adult woman who had mild COVID-19 (a few samples of this study predate the infection). Cell type and time point are not known.

This clonotype was counted at least ten times. The chain recombines TRBV4-2 with TRBJ2-7; D gene uncertain. V gave up 3 bases and J gave up 9 bases, with 18 bases separating them. The CDR3 covers 14 residues. The germline V gene encodes CDR1 LGHNA and CDR2 YNFKEQ. CDR3 DNA: TGTGCCAGCAGCCAGGACCTGAGGACCTTCGGGCAGTACTTC. This encodes CASSQDLRTFGQYF.

The chain is built from TRBV4-1 and TRBJ2-1, with 12 bases aligning to TRBD1. CDR1 and CDR2 from the germline V gene are MGHRA and YSYEKL. V lost 9 bases, J lost 4 bases, and 4 bases stayed unmatched. The CDR3 length is 14 residues. The CDR3: CASLGQGAYNEQFF. CDR3 nucleotides: TGCGCCAGTCTGGGACAGGGGGCGTACAATGAGCAGTTCTTC.

A few counts support this clonotype. V is TRBV4-1 and J is TRBJ1-1, with 8 bases matching TRBD1. The V gene end was trimmed by 5 bases and the J gene end by 0 bases; junction bases not matched to a gene: 11. This CDR3 has 17 amino acids. Germline V CDR1 and CDR2: MGHRA, YSYEKL. CDR3 coding DNA: TGCGCCAGCAGCAGCGGGACAGGCCTCCCCGTGAACACTGAAGCTTTCTTT. This translates into CASSSGTGLPVNTEAFF.

This clonotype has more than one count but fewer than ten. Here the CDR3 DNA reads TGTGCCAGCAGCAAAATTAATAGGACAGGGGCAGGGGACACTGAAGCTTTCTTT. Translated: CASSKINRTGAGDTEAFF. This chain joins TRBV21-1 and TRBJ1-1; the D segment call TRBD1 is taken from the table without a DNA check. TRBV21-1 has pseudogene status. The CDR3 runs 18 residues.

This chain links TRBV9 with TRBJ1-1, with a tentative D call TRBD1 (5 bases). This CDR3 has 15 residues. V was shortened by 0 bases and J by 0 bases, with 9 bases between the two germline ends. From germline, CDR1 is SGDLS and CDR2 YYNGEE. The CDR3 DNA reads TGTGCCAGCAGCGTAGAAGGACACCTGAACACTGAAGCTTTCTTT. Translation gives CASSVEGHLNTEAFF.

This clonotype occurred once. This chain connects TRBV7-9 to TRBJ1-2; TRBD1 is a possible D gene (5 bases). Trimming took 3 bases from V and 5 from J, leaving 19 bases between them. Germline CDR1 is SEHNR and CDR2 is FQNEAQ (reference sequence). There are 16 residues in the CDR3. CDR3 nucleotide sequence: TGTGCCAGCAGCTTCCCCCCCGGGACGCAGGAATATGGCTACACCTTC. Translation gives CASSFPPGTQEYGYTF.

This clonotype was seen a handful of times. The chain links TRBV20-1 to TRBJ2-2, with TRBD1 as a possible D gene (6 bases). V was shortened by 0 bases and J by 7 bases, with 15 bases between the two germline ends. The CDR3 runs 15 residues. The V gene's germline CDR1 is DFQATT and CDR2 SNEGSKA (reference sequence). The CDR3 DNA reads as TGCAGTGCTAGAGATACAGGGTCCGATAGCGGGGAGCTGTTTTTT. This translates into CSARDTGSDSGELFF.

This clonotype was found a few times. The chain uses TRBV20-1 and TRBJ2-7, with D uncertain. CDR3 length: 15 amino acids. Per the germline V gene, CDR1 is DFQATT and CDR2 is SNEGSKA (reference sequence). V lost 3 bases to trimming and J lost 3 bases, with 18 bases between them. CDR3 DNA: TGCAGTGCTAGCCATAAAAGGGTAAATGACTACGAGCAGTACTTC. It encodes CSASHKRVNDYEQYF.

The genes are TRBV2 and TRBJ2-5; D remains unclear. The CDR3 extends over 14 amino acids. Germline loops: CDR1 SNHLY, CDR2 FYNNEI. V dropped 3 bases and J dropped 1 base, with 9 bases sitting between them. CDR3 bases: TGTGCCAGCAGTGAGTTCGGCAGCCAAGAGACCCAGTACTTC. Translated, it gives CASSEFGSQETQYF.

This clonotype has just a few counts. The chain uses TRBV6-5 and TRBJ2-5; D not resolved. The CDR3 contains 15 residues. Trimming stripped 0 bases from V and 7 bases from J, with 15 bases between. Germline-derived CDR1 and CDR2 are MNHEY and SVGAGI. CDR3 region: CASSYSRSERGTQYF. DNA for the CDR3: TGTGCCAGCAGTTACTCGAGAAGCGAGCGTGGGACCCAGTACTTC.

Only a few counts were recorded for this clonotype. The rearrangement links TRBV28 to TRBJ1-2; 8 bases fit TRBD1. The CDR3 has 14 amino acids. Germline V lookup: CDR1 MDHEN, CDR2 SYDVKM. V lost 6 bases, J lost 5 bases, and 8 bases stayed unmatched. CDR3 sequence reads: CASSQGQGSYGYTF. The CDR3 bases are TGTGCCAGCAGCCAAGGACAGGGTAGTTATGGCTACACCTTC.

This clonotype was counted a few times. The chain links TRBV12-3 or TRBV12-4 to TRBJ1-5; TRBD1 aligns across 7 bases. This CDR3 spans 17 amino acids. V gave up 7 bases and J gave up 6 bases; unmatched junction bases: 18. The CDR3 nucleotides are TGTGCCAGCACCCCCCAGCCCAGGCAGGGGGGTGGTCAGCCCCAGCATTTT. Translating it yields CASTPQPRQGGGQPQHF.

In this sample, this clonotype turned up many times. The chain is built from TRBV19 and TRBJ1-1; 9 nucleotides agree with TRBD1. CDR3 length: 14 amino acids. V shed 5 bases and J 0 bases; nucleotides not matched to a gene: 1. In germline, CDR1 is LNHDA, CDR2 SQIVND (reference sequence). The CDR3 nucleotides read TGTGCCAGTAGTGGACAGGGGATGAACACTGAAGCTTTCTTT. Translating gives CASSGQGMNTEAFF. Combining the CDR3 with reference TRBV19 and TRBJ1-1 gives the whole variable domain DGGITQSPKYLFRKEGQNVTLSCEQNLNHDAMYWYRQDPGQGLRLIYYSQIVNDFQKGDIAEGYSVSREKKESFPLTVTSAQKNPTAFYLCASSGQGMNTEAFFGQGTRLTVV.

This clonotype was picked up a small number of times. As DNA, the CDR3 is TGTGCCAGCAGTTCTTTACAGGGTTTCCACGAGCAGTACTTC. Translating gives CASSSLQGFHEQYF. The chain combines TRBV27 with TRBJ2-7, with D maybe TRBD1 (6 bases). This CDR3 has 14 residues. Looked up from germline, CDR1 is MNHEY and CDR2 is SMNVEV (reference sequence). V was trimmed by 4 bases and J by 5 bases, leaving 15 bases between them.

The chain has TRBV5-1 and TRBJ2-7; tentatively, D is TRBD1 (6 bases). The V end was cut by 4 bases, the J end by 10 bases, with 15 bases between. From germline, CDR1 is SGHRS and CDR2 YFSETQ. The CDR3 has 12 amino acids. Here the CDR3 reads CASSQPPDRQYF. The CDR3 bases are TGCGCCAGCAGCCAACCACCGGACAGACAGTACTTC. The variable domain in full, completed from reference TRBV5-1 and TRBJ2-7, reads KAGVTQTPRYLIKTRGQQVTLSCSPISGHRSVSWYQQTPGQGLQFLFEYFSETQRNKGNFPGRFSGRQFSNSRSEMNVSTLELGDSALYLCASSQPPDRQYFGPGTRLTVT.

Only a few counts were recorded for this clonotype. The genes are TRBV4-2 and TRBJ2-7; D tentatively reads TRBD1 or TRBD2 (5 bases each). The CDR3 has 15 residues. Germline V lookup: CDR1 LGHNA, CDR2 YNFKEQ. V was clipped by 2 bases and J by 3 bases, with 14 bases between them. CDR3 loop: CASSQYRDLRYEQYF. The CDR3 DNA sequence: TGTGCCAGCAGCCAATACCGGGACCTCCGCTACGAGCAGTACTTC.

Only a few counts were recorded for this clonotype. The J gene is TRBJ1-1, the V gene TRBV3-1, with TRBD1 identical over 8 bases. The CDR3 is 15 amino acids. The V segment lost 6 bases and the J segment 5 bases; nucleotides outside the gene matches: 11. Germline loops: CDR1 LGHDT, CDR2 YNNKEL (reference sequence). In nucleotides, the CDR3 is TGTGCCAGCAGGTCCAGGGGGCCAGTGTTAACTGAAGCTTTCTTT. Amino acids: CASRSRGPVLTEAFF.

Of note for this clonotype: The junction and the germline gene differ at one end; a read error may be behind it. V is TRBV7-7 and J is TRBJ2-3; 10 nucleotides match TRBD2. The CDR3 is 15 residues long. Germline V gene sequence: CDR1 SSHAT, CDR2 FNYEAQ (reference sequence). The CDR3 sequence: CASSPVLAGADTQYF. CDR3 in DNA: TGTGCTAGCAGCCCTGTGCTAGCGGGAGCAGATACGCAGTATTTT.

This clonotype has only a few counts. The CDR3 here is CAIGARITEAFF. CDR3 sequence (DNA): TGTGCCATCGGGGCGCGGATCACTGAAGCTTTCTTT. This chain joins TRBV10-3 and TRBJ1-1; D might be TRBD1 (5 bases). The V end lost 8 bases, the J end lost 4 bases, and 11 bases lay between the germline ends. The germline V gene has CDR1 ENHRY and CDR2 SYGVKD. The CDR3 is 12 residues long.

This chain connects TRBV6-5 to TRBJ2-7, with 7 bases fitting TRBD2. V shed 6 bases and J 3 bases; nucleotides not matched to a gene: 2. CDR3 size: 12 residues. Germline CDR1 is MNHEY and CDR2 is SVGAGI. The CDR3 loop is CASRGGNYEQYF. The CDR3 DNA reads TGTGCCAGCAGGGGAGGGAACTACGAGCAGTACTTC.

The chain carries TRBV4-3 and TRBJ1-2; no reliable D call. The CDR3 extends over 14 amino acids. Trimming pared 0 bases from V and 3 bases from J, leaving 8 bases between. The germline V gene encodes CDR1 LGHNA and CDR2 YSLEER. The CDR3 region has the DNA TGCGCCAGCAGCCAAGATGGGGAGGACTATGGCTACACCTTC. It is translated as CASSQDGEDYGYTF.

The chain is built from TRBV12-3 or TRBV12-4 and TRBJ1-1; D might be TRBD1 (6 bases). V shed 6 bases and J shed 0 bases, with 11 bases lying between them. This CDR3 is built from 14 residues. CDR3 in DNA: TGTGCCAGCAGGAACAGGGTTGTGAACACTGAAGCTTTCTTT. It codes for CASRNRVVNTEAFF.

The chain carries TRBV3-1 and TRBJ2-5; D remains unclear. V lost 3 bases and J lost 4, with 12 bases in between. The CDR3 is 14 residues long. Per germline, CDR1 LGHDT and CDR2 YNNKEL (reference sequence). The CDR3: CASSQATVRETQYF. The CDR3 DNA reads as TGTGCCAGCAGCCAGGCTACTGTTAGAGAGACCCAGTACTTC.

This clonotype was seen only a few times. This chain connects TRBV10-3 to TRBJ2-7; D is possibly TRBD2 (6 bases). The CDR3 spans 14 residues. The V gene's germline CDR1 is ENHRY and CDR2 SYGVKD. The V end lost 3 bases, the J end lost 0 bases, and 9 bases lay between the germline ends. This chain's CDR3 is CAISDETSSYEQYF. CDR3 coding DNA: TGTGCCATCAGTGATGAGACTAGCTCCTACGAGCAGTACTTC.

The chain carries TRBV6-5 and TRBJ2-6, with D maybe TRBD2 (5 bases). Germline V gives CDR1 MNHEY, CDR2 SVGAGI. Trimming stripped 6 bases from V and 0 bases from J, with 15 bases between. The CDR3 totals 17 residues. The CDR3 DNA is TGTGCCAGCAGCCGATATCCGGGGAGCTCTGGGGCCAACGTCCTGACTTTC. Encoded protein: CASSRYPGSSGANVLTF.

This rearrangement joins TRBV5-1 to TRBJ1-1; D may be TRBD1 (6 bases). The V end was cut by 3 bases, the J end by 1 base, with 13 bases between. The germline gives CDR1 SGHRS, CDR2 YFSETQ. The CDR3 is made up of 15 amino acids. CDR3: CASSSSQGRNTEAFF. CDR3 DNA sequence: TGCGCCAGCAGCTCCTCACAGGGAAGGAACACTGAAGCTTTCTTT.

This clonotype was observed a few times. The CDR3 sequence is CASSLGGGLGGSYNEQFF. CDR3 coding DNA: TGTGCCAGCAGCTTGGGGGGAGGGTTGGGAGGCTCCTACAATGAGCAGTTCTTC. The V call is TRBV11-2, the J call TRBJ2-1; 7 bases map to TRBD2. The germline V gene encodes CDR1 SGHAT and CDR2 FQNNGV. The CDR3 is 18 residues long. Trimming cost V 3 bases and J 0 bases; bases outside gene matches: 11.

The genes are TRBV6-2 or TRBV6-3 and TRBJ2-1; TRBD2 agrees at 10 bases. V shed 7 bases and J 4 bases; nucleotides not matched to a gene: 4. This CDR3 is 14 amino acids long. Looked up from germline, CDR1 is MNHEY and CDR2 is SVGEGT. The CDR3 DNA is TGTGCCAGCACGGTGACTAGCGGGTACAATGAGCAGTTCTTC. Translation: CASTVTSGYNEQFF.

J is TRBJ2-5 and V is TRBV5-6, with 8 positions matching TRBD1. The CDR3 consists of 14 residues. The germline V gene has CDR1 SGHDT and CDR2 YYEEEE. The V segment lost 4 bases and the J segment 5 bases; nucleotides outside the gene matches: 7. CDR3 in amino acids: CASSLGDRFETQYF. The CDR3 coding sequence is TGTGCCAGCAGCCTGGGGGACAGGTTTGAGACCCAGTACTTC.

Only a few counts were recorded for this clonotype. This chain connects TRBV2 to TRBJ1-1; no clear D. Germline lookup yields CDR1 SNHLY and CDR2 FYNNEI. Trimming shortened V by 6 bases and J by 4 bases, and 15 bases separated the two germline ends. This CDR3 has 14 residues. The CDR3 DNA follows: TGTGCCAGCAGCTGGACCCTGAAGGGCACTGAAGCTTTCTTT. Residues: CASSWTLKGTEAFF. Together with reference TRBV2 and TRBJ1-1, the CDR3 gives the full variable domain: EPEVTQTPSHQVTQMGQEVILRCVPISNHLYFYWYRQILGQKVEFLVSFYNNEISEKSEIFDDQFSVERPDGSNFTLKIRSTKLEDSAMYFCASSWTLKGTEAFFGQGTRLTVV.

The chain employs TRBV18 and TRBJ1-1; TRBD1 might be the D (6 bases). V was pared by 0 bases and J by 5 bases, with 10 bases between. Per the germline V gene, CDR1 is KGHSH and CDR2 is LQKENI. The CDR3 runs 14 residues. CDR3 protein: CASSPPTGITEAFF. DNA for the CDR3: TGTGCCAGCTCACCACCCACAGGGATAACTGAAGCTTTCTTT.